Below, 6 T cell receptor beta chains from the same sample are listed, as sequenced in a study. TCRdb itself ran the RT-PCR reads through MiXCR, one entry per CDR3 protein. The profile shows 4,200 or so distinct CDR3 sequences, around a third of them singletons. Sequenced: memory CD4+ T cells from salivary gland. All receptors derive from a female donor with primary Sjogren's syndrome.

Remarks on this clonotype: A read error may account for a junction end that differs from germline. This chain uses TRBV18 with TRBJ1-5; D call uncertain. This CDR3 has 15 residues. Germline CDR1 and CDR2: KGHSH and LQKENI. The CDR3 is CASSPQESYNEPQHF. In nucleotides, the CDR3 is TGTGCCAGCTCACCCCAGGAGTCCTACAATGAGCCCCAGCATTTT.

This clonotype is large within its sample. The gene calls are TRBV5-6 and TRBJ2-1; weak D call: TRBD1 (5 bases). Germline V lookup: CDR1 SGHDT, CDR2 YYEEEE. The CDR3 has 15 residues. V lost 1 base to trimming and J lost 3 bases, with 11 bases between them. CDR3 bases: TGTGCCAGCAGCTTGAGAGACAGCCACTACAATGAGCAGTTCTTC. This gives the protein CASSLRDSHYNEQFF.

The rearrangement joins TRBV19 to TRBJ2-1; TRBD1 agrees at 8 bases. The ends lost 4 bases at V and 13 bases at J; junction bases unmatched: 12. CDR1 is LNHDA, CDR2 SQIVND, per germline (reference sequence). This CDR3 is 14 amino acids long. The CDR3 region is CASSNRDRLNIQFF. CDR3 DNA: TGTGCCAGTAGTAACCGGGACAGGCTAAACATTCAGTTCTTC.

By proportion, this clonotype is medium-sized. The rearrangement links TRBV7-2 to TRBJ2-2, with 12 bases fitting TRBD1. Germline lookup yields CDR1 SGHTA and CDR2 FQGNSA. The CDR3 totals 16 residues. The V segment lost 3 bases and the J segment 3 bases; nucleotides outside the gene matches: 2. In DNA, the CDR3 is TGTGCCAGCAGCTTGGGACAGGGGGCTTACACCGGGGAGCTGTTTTTT. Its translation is CASSLGQGAYTGELFF.

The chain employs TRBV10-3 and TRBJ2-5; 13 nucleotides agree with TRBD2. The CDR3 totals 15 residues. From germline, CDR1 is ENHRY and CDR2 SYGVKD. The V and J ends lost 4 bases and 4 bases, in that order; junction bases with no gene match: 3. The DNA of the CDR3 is TGTGCCATCAGTGGGACTAGCGGGAGCACAGAGACCCAGTACTTC. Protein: CAISGTSGSTETQYF.

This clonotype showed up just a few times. The CDR3: CASRFMGGAQETQYF. CDR3 nucleotides: TGTGCAAGTCGTTTTATGGGGGGGGCCCAAGAGACCCAGTACTTC. The chain uses TRBV12-2 and TRBJ2-5; the table's D call TRBD1 went unverified against the DNA. TRBV12-2 is annotated as a pseudogene. The CDR3 totals 15 residues.